Listed below are T cell receptor beta chains from one sample, sequenced in a study of blood T cell repertoires in COVID-19. Repertoires were generated with immunoSEQ multiplex PCR, while TCRdb's copy carries only in-frame clones and drops some. The sample has 250,000 to 300,000 clones; about nine tenths are singletons. Sequencing input: peripheral blood. These receptors were collected from a man in his fifties or sixties with acute or convalescent COVID-19. The CDR3 runs from the conserved cysteine through the conserved F or W. The D gene is left open where the match is weak. Some rows mark clone size as missing; the rest say once, few, many or name a class of expanded clone.

d_gene,v_gene,j_gene,abundance,CDR3nt,CDR3aa
TRBD2,TRBV5-4,TRBJ2-1,-,TGTGCCAGCAGCTTGACTAGCGGGGGGGGGTACAATGAGCAGTTCTTC,CASSLTSGGGYNEQFF
-,TRBV23-1,TRBJ2-2,-,TGCGCCAGCAGTCAATCGAACAGGTCCACCCTCCCCGGGGAGCTGTTTTTT,CASSQSNRSTLPGELFF
-,TRBV5-6,TRBJ2-2,-,TGTGCCAGCAGCTTATTGAGGGGGGAGCTGTTTTTT,CASSLLRGELFF
-,TRBV30,TRBJ2-5,-,TGTGCCCGCGGGATCAAAGAGACCCAGTACTTC,CARGIKETQYF
-,TRBV20-1,TRBJ1-2,-,TGCAGTGCTAGATCCGTTTATGGCTACACCTTC,CSARSVYGYTF
TRBD1,TRBV2,TRBJ1-6,-,TGTGCCAGCAGGGCCGGGACAGGGGGGTGGTCACCCCTCCACTTT,CASRAGTGGWSPLHF
-,TRBV6-6,TRBJ2-4,-,TGTGCCAGCACCCCCGCGGGGATTGGGGGCAAAAACATTCAGTACTTC,CASTPAGIGGKNIQYF
-,TRBV5-5,TRBJ2-1,-,TGTGCCAGCAGCTTCACAGGTCTAAGCTACAATGAGCAGTTCTTC,CASSFTGLSYNEQFF
-,TRBV19,TRBJ1-2,-,TGTGCCAGTAGTATTCAGACAGCCGGCTACACCTTC,CASSIQTAGYTF
TRBD1,TRBV29-1,TRBJ1-2,-,TGCAGCGTTAGGGACAGCAACTATGGCTACACCTTC,CSVRDSNYGYTF
TRBD2,TRBV4-1,TRBJ2-3,-,TGCGCCAGCAGCCACCCCAGCGGGGGGTTTACAGATACGCAGTATTTT,CASSHPSGGFTDTQYF
TRBD2,TRBV11-2,TRBJ2-5,-,TGTGCCAGCAGCTTACTAGCGGGGGGTGGGACCCAGTACTTC,CASSLLAGGGTQYF
-,TRBV20-1,TRBJ2-7,-,TGCAGTGCGTGGAGCTCCTACGAGCAGTACTTC,CSAWSSYEQYF
-,TRBV7-6,TRBJ2-1,-,TGTGCCAGCAGCTCCCGAGGGGGTGAGCAGTTCTTC,CASSSRGGEQFF
TRBD1,TRBV5-1,TRBJ1-2,once,TGCGCCAGCAGCCAACAGGGGGCTCAGTATGGCTACACCTTC,CASSQQGAQYGYTF
TRBD1,TRBV9,TRBJ1-6,-,TGTGCCAGCAGCTGGGGACAGGACAATTCACCCCTCCACTTT,CASSWGQDNSPLHF
-,TRBV5-5,TRBJ2-7,-,TGTGCCAGCAGCTTCAATGGCCCCTCGGGCGAGCAGTACTTC,CASSFNGPSGEQYF
TRBD2,TRBV6-2/TRBV6-3,TRBJ2-3,-,TGTGCCAGCAGTTACTCGGGACTAGCGGGGGGCGACTACACAGATACGCAGTATTTT,CASSYSGLAGGDYTDTQYF
TRBD2,TRBV27,TRBJ2-7,-,TGTGCCAGCAGCCGGGGGACTAGCGGGGGTTACGAGCAGTACTTC,CASSRGTSGGYEQYF